The 21 T cell receptor beta chains given below trace back to one sample, sequenced in a study of T cell responses to AZD1222 COVID-19 vaccine. TCRdb's table, derived via immunoSEQ multiplex PCR, lists solely in-frame clones and lacks some. The sample has approximately 140,000 clones; under 95% are singletons. The sequences come from peripheral blood, collected on day 0 of AZD1222 vaccination. The source is an adult in good health.

This chain uses TRBV27 with TRBJ2-7; D uncertain. This CDR3 has 13 residues. CDR1 and CDR2 (germline): MNHEY, SMNVEV (reference sequence). The V and J ends lost 2 bases and 0 bases respectively, with 5 bases between them. CDR3 residues: CASSLRNSYEQYF. CDR3 in DNA: TGTGCCAGCAGTTTAAGGAACTCCTACGAGCAGTACTTC.

This chain links TRBV19 with TRBJ2-2; TRBD1 agrees at 7 bases. In germline, CDR1 is LNHDA, CDR2 SQIVND (reference sequence). V was pared by 7 bases and J by 6 bases, with 23 bases of the junction left unmatched. This CDR3 contains 19 residues. The CDR3 is CASTKGANARGLSAGELFF. CDR3 nucleotides: TGTGCCAGTACCAAGGGGGCCAACGCAAGGGGGCTTAGCGCCGGGGAGCTGTTTTTT.

This clone was seen only once. The chain links TRBV7-3 to TRBJ1-1, with D unresolved. V was shortened by 6 bases and J by 1 base, with 9 bases between the two germline ends. This CDR3 has 13 residues. Germline-derived CDR1 and CDR2 are SGHTA and FQGTGA. The CDR3 DNA reads TGTGCCAGCAGTGACACTCCGAACACTGAAGCTTTCTTT. The encoded protein is CASSDTPNTEAFF. Based on the CDR3 plus reference TRBV7-3 and TRBJ1-1, the full variable domain is GAGVSQTPSNKVTEKGKYVELRCDPISGHTALYWYRQSLGQGPEFLIYFQGTGAADDSGLPNDRFFAVRPEGSVSTLKIQRTERGDSAVYLCASSDTPNTEAFFGQGTRLTVV.

The J gene is TRBJ1-2, the V gene TRBV28, with TRBD1 matching over 9 bases. The ends lost 2 bases at V and 7 bases at J; junction bases unmatched: 5. The CDR3 runs to 14 residues. Germline CDR1 is MDHEN and CDR2 is SYDVKM. This chain's CDR3 is CASSLGDRDTGYTF. The CDR3 DNA reads TGTGCCAGCAGTTTAGGGGACAGGGATACTGGCTACACCTTC.

This chain links TRBV29-1 with TRBJ1-1; 9 bases are a match to TRBD1. This CDR3 is built from 13 residues. Germline lookup yields CDR1 SQVTM and CDR2 ANQGSEA. Trimming cost V 3 bases and J 4 bases; bases outside gene matches: 3. CDR3: CSVEGQGSTEAFF. DNA of the CDR3: TGCAGCGTTGAGGGACAGGGTAGCACTGAAGCTTTCTTT.

In its sample, this clone was seen once. The chain has TRBV4-3 and TRBJ2-7; TRBD2 agrees at 11 bases. V trimming: 1 base; J trimming: 4 bases; junction bases outside the gene matches: 6. The CDR3 consists of 16 residues. Germline lookup yields CDR1 LGHNA and CDR2 YSLEER. The CDR3 reads CASSQVLAGVRYEQYF. Written as DNA, the CDR3 is TGCGCCAGCAGCCAAGTACTAGCGGGAGTTAGGTACGAGCAGTACTTC.

The genes are TRBV6-5 and TRBJ1-2, with unresolved D. Looked up from germline, CDR1 is MNHEY and CDR2 is SVGAGI. The V and J ends lost 5 bases and 8 bases respectively, with 15 bases between them. The CDR3 runs to 13 residues. CDR3 DNA: TGTGCCAGCAGTCGAACCCGGGTCGAGGGCTACACCTTC. Encoded protein: CASSRTRVEGYTF.

The chain has TRBV11-2 and TRBJ2-5; D ambiguous. Trimming left V 2 bases short and J 1 base short, with 11 bases between. The CDR3 extends over 15 amino acids. Germline V gene data show CDR1 as SGHAT and CDR2 as FQNNGV. The DNA for the CDR3 is TGTGCCAGCAGCTTAACTCTGGCAGGCCAAGAGACCCAGTACTTC. Amino acid sequence: CASSLTLAGQETQYF.

The rearrangement links TRBV29-1 to TRBJ1-3, with TRBD1 identical over 9 bases. This CDR3 contains 15 residues. V gave up 7 bases and J gave up 1 base; unmatched junction bases: 8. CDR1 and CDR2 from the germline V gene are SQVTM and ANQGSEA. The CDR3 loop is CSAITGQGSGNTIYF. CDR3 coding DNA: TGCAGCGCGATTACGGGACAGGGTTCTGGAAACACCATATATTTT. Combining the CDR3 with reference TRBV29-1 and TRBJ1-3 gives the whole variable domain SAVISQKPSRDICQRGTSLTIQCQVDSQVTMMFWYRQQPGQSLTLIATANQGSEATYESGFVIDKFPISRPNLTFSTLTVSNMSPEDSSIYLCSAITGQGSGNTIYFGEGSWLTVV.

V usage is TRBV6-1 and J usage is TRBJ2-7, with D possibly being TRBD1 (6 bases). In germline, CDR1 is MNHNS, CDR2 SASEGT. Trimming took off 5 bases at V and 2 bases at J, with 13 bases between the two ends. The CDR3 is 14 residues long. CDR3 residues: CASSFVDRTYEQYF. The CDR3 DNA is TGTGCCAGCAGTTTCGTCGACAGGACCTACGAGCAGTACTTC.

This chain uses TRBV12-3 or TRBV12-4 with TRBJ1-3; 7 bases fit TRBD1. The length of the CDR3 is 13 residues. The V gene end was trimmed by 6 bases and the J gene end by 2 bases; junction bases not matched to a gene: 1. CDR3 residues: CASSQGAGNTIYF. The CDR3 bases are TGTGCCAGCAGCCAGGGGGCTGGAAACACCATATATTTT.

J is TRBJ2-3 and V is TRBV5-6, with TRBD2 matching 10 bases. The CDR3 loop spans 18 amino acids. V shed 4 bases and J 0 bases; nucleotides not matched to a gene: 11. CDR1 SGHDT and CDR2 YYEEEE come from the germline V gene. CDR3 coding DNA: TGTGCCAGCAGCCCTGAGCGGGGGGGTAGCGGAAGCACAGATACGCAGTATTTT. Translating it yields CASSPERGGSGSTDTQYF.

This sequence joins TRBV9 and TRBJ1-1; D call uncertain. The V gene's germline CDR1 is SGDLS and CDR2 YYNGEE. V was shortened by 1 base and J by 1 base, with 8 bases between the two germline ends. The CDR3 is 14 residues long. CDR3 sequence reads: CASSVFSTNTEAFF. The CDR3 coding sequence is TGTGCCAGCAGCGTATTCTCCACGAACACTGAAGCTTTCTTT.

The V gene is TRBV29-1, the J gene TRBJ1-5; possibly TRBD1 for D (5 bases). This CDR3 contains 12 residues. Trimming removed 7 bases at V and 5 bases at J, with 12 bases between. In germline, CDR1 is SQVTM, CDR2 ANQGSEA. CDR3 DNA sequence: TGCAGCGCGGGGCTCGGAGATCAGCCCCAGCATTTT. This sequence encodes CSAGLGDQPQHF.

The chain links TRBV27 to TRBJ2-2, with D perhaps matching TRBD1 (6 bases). The germline V and J ends were trimmed by 3 bases and 7 bases, with 12 bases remaining between them. This CDR3 is 14 amino acids long. The germline CDR1 and CDR2 sequences are MNHEY and SMNVEV (reference sequence). CDR3 amino acids: CASSFQGWVGELFF. CDR3 sequence (DNA): TGTGCCAGCAGTTTTCAGGGGTGGGTCGGGGAGCTGTTTTTT.

This clone was recorded once. V gene TRBV3-1 (or the pseudogene TRBV3-2) combines with J gene TRBJ2-3; 11 nucleotides line up with TRBD2. CDR3 length: 14 amino acids. Trimming cost V 8 bases and J 4 bases; bases outside gene matches: 5. Germline lookup yields CDR1 LGHDT and CDR2 YNNKEL (reference sequence). CDR3 nucleotides: TGTGCCAGCGCGACTAGCGGGGACTCAGATACGCAGTATTTT. This gives the protein CASATSGDSDTQYF.

The chain employs TRBV30 and TRBJ2-7, with 8 positions matching TRBD2. J was trimmed by 3 bases and V by 3 bases; bases with no gene match: 7. The CDR3 consists of 14 residues. Germline CDR1 is GTSNPN and CDR2 is SVGIG (reference sequence). This chain's CDR3 is CAWSEVAGIYEQYF. The CDR3 bases are TGTGCCTGGAGCGAAGTAGCGGGGATCTACGAGCAGTACTTC.

The chain joins TRBV11-2 to TRBJ2-7; maybe TRBD2 (6 bases). Germline lookup yields CDR1 SGHAT and CDR2 FQNNGV. The CDR3 extends over 14 amino acids. Trimming left V 5 bases short and J 4 bases short, with 15 bases between. The CDR3 loop is CASSLREEEYEQYF. CDR3 DNA sequence: TGTGCCAGCAGCCTCAGGGAGGAGGAATACGAGCAGTACTTC.

The chain couples TRBV7-9 to TRBJ2-7, with D possibly TRBD1 on 5 matching bases. Germline CDR1 reads SEHNR; CDR2 reads FQNEAQ (reference sequence). This CDR3 spans 14 amino acids. The V gene lost 4 bases and the J gene lost 3 bases, with 13 bases spanning the gap. CDR3 sequence (DNA): TGTGCCAGCAGCTCACCGGACATAGGCTACGAGCAGTACTTC. Translation: CASSSPDIGYEQYF.

In the case of this clone: Other nucleotide sequences from this sample produce the same CDR3. The rearrangement uses TRBV6-5 and TRBJ2-3, with a tentative D call TRBD2 (5 bases). The CDR3 consists of 14 residues. In germline, CDR1 is MNHEY, CDR2 SVGAGI. V was clipped by 4 bases and J by 6 bases, with 14 bases between them. CDR3 nucleotides: TGTGCCAGCAGTTCAGGACTTGCCTCCGATACGCAGTATTTT. This gives the protein CASSSGLASDTQYF.

Note on this clone: The same CDR3 is also encoded by other DNA sequences in this sample. DNA for the CDR3: TGTGCCAGCTCACCCTTGGGTTCCTACAATGAGCAGTTCTTC. Translation gives CASSPLGSYNEQFF. V usage is TRBV18 and J usage is TRBJ2-1, with D hard to call. V gave up 3 bases and J gave up 1 base, with 7 bases separating them. CDR1 and CDR2 (germline): KGHSH, LQKENI. CDR3 length equals 14 residues.